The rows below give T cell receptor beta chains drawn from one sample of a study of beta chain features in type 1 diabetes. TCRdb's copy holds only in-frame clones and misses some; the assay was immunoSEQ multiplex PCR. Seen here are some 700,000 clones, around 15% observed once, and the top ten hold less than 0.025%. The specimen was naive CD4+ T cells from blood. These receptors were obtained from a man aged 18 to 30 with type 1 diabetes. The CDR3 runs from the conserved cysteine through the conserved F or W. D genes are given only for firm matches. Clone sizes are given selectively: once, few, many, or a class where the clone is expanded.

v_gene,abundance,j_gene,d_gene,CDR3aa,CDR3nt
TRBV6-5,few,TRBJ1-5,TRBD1,CASSLTGLQPQHF,TGTGCCAGCAGTTTGACAGGGCTTCAGCCCCAGCATTTT
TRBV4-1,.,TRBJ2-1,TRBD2,CASNSVGLAGGGTYNEQFF,TGCGCCAGCAACTCAGTGGGACTAGCGGGGGGCGGGACCTACAATGAGCAGTTCTTC
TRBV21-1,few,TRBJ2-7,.,CASSNAGFSGDYSYEQYF,TGTGCCAGCAGCAACGCGGGTTTTAGCGGGGACTACTCCTACGAGCAGTACTTC
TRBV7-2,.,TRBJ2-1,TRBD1,CASSLRTGYNEQFF,TGTGCCAGCAGCCTTAGGACAGGTTACAATGAGCAGTTCTTC
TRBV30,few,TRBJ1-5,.,CAWSTLSGGSGNQPQHF,TGTGCCTGGAGTACCCTCTCCGGGGGATCGGGCAATCAGCCCCAGCATTTT
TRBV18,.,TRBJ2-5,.,CASSPQLSSSETQYF,TGTGCCAGCTCACCCCAACTGTCCTCTTCGGAGACCCAGTACTTC
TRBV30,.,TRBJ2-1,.,CAWRTQGGGPSYNEQFF,TGTGCCTGGAGGACGCAAGGAGGGGGGCCCTCCTACAATGAGCAGTTCTTC
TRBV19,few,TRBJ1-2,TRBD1,CASSTTGFGYTF,TGTGCCAGTAGTACGACAGGGTTTGGCTACACCTTC
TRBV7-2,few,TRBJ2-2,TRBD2,CASSPGTSVGGELFF,TGTGCCAGCAGCCCCGGGACTAGCGTGGGCGGGGAGCTGTTTTTT
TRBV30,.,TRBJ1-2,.,CAWSALTLRGYTF,TGTGCCTGGAGTGCCCTTACCTTAAGGGGCTACACCTTC
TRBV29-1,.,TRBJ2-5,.,CSVEWLEETQYF,TGCAGCGTTGAATGGCTAGAGGAGACCCAGTACTTC
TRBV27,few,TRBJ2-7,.,CASSFGRPGEQYF,TGTGCCAGCAGTTTTGGCCGCCCCGGAGAGCAGTACTTC
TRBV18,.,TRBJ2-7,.,CASSPTRPYEQYF,TGTGCCAGCTCACCAACTAGACCCTACGAGCAGTACTTC
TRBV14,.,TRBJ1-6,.,CASSQGLSESSYNSPLHF,TGTGCCAGCAGCCAAGGTCTTTCGGAGAGCTCCTATAATTCACCCCTCCACTTT
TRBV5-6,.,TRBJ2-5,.,CASSFALGTSGGKNF,.
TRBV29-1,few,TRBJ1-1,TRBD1,CSAETGARPEAFF,TGCAGCGCAGAAACAGGGGCCCGCCCCGAAGCTTTCTTT
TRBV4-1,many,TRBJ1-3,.,CASSRLGSGNTIYF,TGCGCCAGCAGCCGCTTGGGATCAGGAAACACCATATATTTT
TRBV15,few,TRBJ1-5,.,CATSRDRTVVPNQPQHF,TGTGCCACCAGCAGAGACCGGACAGTCGTACCGAATCAGCCCCAGCATTTT